These 12 T cell receptor beta chains originate from one sample sequenced in a study of cytomegalovirus exposure and HLA in healthy donors. PCR was performed using 60 Vbeta and 13 Jbeta primers. Libraries were prepared by immunoSEQ multiplex PCR; TCRdb keeps only in-frame clonotypes and omits some of them. This table holds approximately 210,000 clones, around 87% found once. The sequenced material came from PBMCs. These receptors were collected from a man aged 25 to 45 in good health and CMV-seronegative.

V and J are TRBV19 and TRBJ1-4; D gene ambiguous. This CDR3 region has 13 residues. Looked up from germline, CDR1 is LNHDA and CDR2 is SQIVND (reference sequence). The ends were cut back, 2 bases at V and 8 bases at J, with 9 bases in the middle. Written as DNA, the CDR3 is TGTGCCAGTAGTATAAGTCGGGAAGAAAAACTGTTTTTT. This codes for CASSISREEKLFF.

This clone was found once. The V gene is TRBV27, the J gene TRBJ1-6, with 7 bases aligning to TRBD1. Trimming took 0 bases from V and 10 from J; bases not matched to a gene: 6. The germline V gene encodes CDR1 MNHEY and CDR2 SMNVEV (reference sequence). The length of the CDR3 is 15 residues. The CDR3 DNA sequence: TGTGCCAGCAGTTTATCCGACAGGGTTGGCTCACCCCTCCACTTT. This sequence encodes CASSLSDRVGSPLHF.

This sequence joins TRBV19 and TRBJ1-2; possible D gene TRBD1, 5 bases. The CDR3 extends over 14 amino acids. The germline gives CDR1 LNHDA, CDR2 SQIVND (reference sequence). Trimming pared 9 bases from V and 3 bases from J, leaving 17 bases between. CDR3 bases: TGTGCCAGCATCGGCGTAACAGGAGACTATGGCTACACCTTC. This codes for CASIGVTGDYGYTF.

This clone was observed a handful of times. CDR3 DNA sequence: TGTGCCAGCAGCTTATCTAGAGGGGGCCCCTATGAGCAGTTCTTC. It codes for CASSLSRGGPYEQFF. The chain carries TRBV7-9 and TRBJ2-1; 7 bases are a match to TRBD1. CDR1 is SEHNR and CDR2 is FQNEAQ in the germline V gene (reference sequence). The CDR3 totals 15 residues. V trimming: 2 bases; J trimming: 8 bases; junction bases outside the gene matches: 9.

The chain is built from TRBV5-4 and TRBJ1-3; D may be TRBD1 (5 bases). Looked up from germline, CDR1 is SGHNT and CDR2 is YYREEE (reference sequence). V lost 2 bases to trimming and J lost 0 bases, with 6 bases between them. The CDR3 loop spans 14 amino acids. The CDR3, as DNA: TGTGCCAGCAGCTTAGACAGCTCTGGAAACACCATATATTTT. Protein sequence: CASSLDSSGNTIYF.

The chain is built from TRBV19 and TRBJ2-5; 9 positions agree with TRBD2. There are 15 residues in the CDR3. Germline V lookup: CDR1 LNHDA, CDR2 SQIVND (reference sequence). The J segment lost 5 bases and the V segment lost 4 bases, leaving 8 bases of the junction unmatched. CDR3 DNA sequence: TGTGCCAGTAGTACCTTGGCGGGGGGGCCGGAGACCCAGTACTTC. It encodes CASSTLAGGPETQYF.

This chain links TRBV10-1 with TRBJ1-6; D ambiguous. The germline V gene encodes CDR1 WNHNN and CDR2 SYGVQD (reference sequence). The CDR3 contains 13 residues. V was trimmed by 4 bases and J by 3 bases, leaving 4 bases between them. CDR3 sequence reads: CASSGHYNSPLHF. The CDR3 nucleotides are TGCGCCAGCAGTGGACACTATAATTCACCCCTCCACTTT.

The chain links TRBV5-1 to TRBJ2-3; tentatively, D is TRBD1 (6 bases). Germline V gene data show CDR1 as SGHRS and CDR2 as YFSETQ. V lost 0 bases to trimming and J lost 4 bases, with 9 bases between them. The CDR3 is 14 residues long. The CDR3 is CASSLETGPDTQYF. DNA for the CDR3: TGCGCCAGCAGCTTGGAGACAGGTCCAGATACGCAGTATTTT.

The chain uses TRBV2 and TRBJ2-3; 11 bases agree with TRBD2. The CDR3 loop spans 15 amino acids. V shed 6 bases and J 5 bases; nucleotides not matched to a gene: 7. Germline V lookup: CDR1 SNHLY, CDR2 FYNNEI. The CDR3 DNA is TGTGCCAGCAGCGAAAGCGGGACTAGCGGAGATACGCAGTATTTT. It encodes CASSESGTSGDTQYF.

V usage is TRBV4-3 and J usage is TRBJ1-2; D remains unclear. The germline CDR1 and CDR2 sequences are LGHNA and YSLEER. V lost 0 bases, J lost 0 bases, and 11 bases lay in between. The CDR3 is 16 amino acids. CDR3 loop: CASSQDRRQTNYGYTF. Here the CDR3 DNA reads TGCGCCAGCAGCCAAGATCGGAGGCAGACTAACTATGGCTACACCTTC.

V is TRBV28 and J is TRBJ1-2; no firm D call. Germline CDR1 and CDR2: MDHEN and SYDVKM. The CDR3 is 12 residues long. V lost 1 base to trimming and J lost 8 bases, with 8 bases between them. CDR3 bases: TGTGCCAGCAGTTTATTGGTTGGCGGCTACACCTTC. Its translation: CASSLLVGGYTF.

On this clone: At one of its ends the junction is not consistent with the germline gene, which may arise from a read error. This sequence joins TRBV7-2 and TRBJ2-6, with TRBD2 matching 7 bases. Germline CDR1 SGHTA, CDR2 FQGNSA. The CDR3 spans 17 residues. CDR3 DNA sequence: TGTGCCAGCAGCCGCAGAGCGGGGTCCTCTGGGGCCAACGGCCTGACTTTC. It codes for CASSRRAGSSGANGLTF.